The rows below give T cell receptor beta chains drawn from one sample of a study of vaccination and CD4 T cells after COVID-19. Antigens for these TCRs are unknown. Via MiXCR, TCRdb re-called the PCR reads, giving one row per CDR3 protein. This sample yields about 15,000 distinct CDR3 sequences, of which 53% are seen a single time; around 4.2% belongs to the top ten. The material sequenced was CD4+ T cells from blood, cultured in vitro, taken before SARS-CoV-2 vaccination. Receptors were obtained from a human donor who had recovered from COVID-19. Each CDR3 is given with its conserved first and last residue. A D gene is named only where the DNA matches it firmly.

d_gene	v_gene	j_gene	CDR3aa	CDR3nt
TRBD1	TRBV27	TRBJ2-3	CASSLGQGFTDTQYF	TGTGCCAGCAGTCTCGGACAGGGGTTCACAGATACGCAGTATTTT
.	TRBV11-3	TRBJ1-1	CASSPYMNTEAFF	TGTGCCAGCAGCCCTTATATGAACACTGAAGCTTTCTTT
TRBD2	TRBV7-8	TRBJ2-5	CASSSRTSGETQYF	TGTGCCAGCAGCTCGCGGACTAGCGGAGAGACCCAGTACTTC
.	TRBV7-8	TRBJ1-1	CASCRGRNTEAFF	TGTGCCTCATGTCGGGGGCGGAACACTGAAGCTTTCTTT
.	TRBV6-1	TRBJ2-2	CASTGSYTGELFF	TGTGCCAGCACAGGGAGCTACACCGGGGAGCTGTTTTTT
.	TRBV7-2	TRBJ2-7	CASSLDSTGWYEQYF	TGTGCCAGCAGCTTAGATTCCACCGGCTGGTACGAGCAGTACTTC
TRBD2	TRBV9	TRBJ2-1	CASSVSISGINEQFF	TGTGCCAGCAGCGTATCGATTAGCGGGATCAATGAGCAGTTCTTC
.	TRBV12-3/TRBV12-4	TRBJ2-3	CASSLTDTQYF	TGTGCCAGCAGTTTGACAGATACGCAGTATTTT
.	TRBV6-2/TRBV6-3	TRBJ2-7	CASSYSDGLPHEQYF	TGTGCCAGCAGTTACTCCGATGGTCTGCCTCACGAGCAGTACTTC
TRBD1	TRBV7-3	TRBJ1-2	CASSPGTGGEGGYTF	TGTGCCAGCAGCCCGGGGACAGGGGGCGAGGGTGGCTACACCTTC